This T cell receptor beta chain was recorded in a study of neoadjuvant anti-PD-1 for oral cavity cancer. This clone was counted only a few times. The time point: after neoadjuvant nivolumab, at surgical resection. Patients had HPV-negative, locally advanced oral cavity squamous cell carcinoma. The data were produced by immunoSEQ multiplex PCR, yet TCRdb's version contains in-frame clones alone and is incomplete. The data contain 68,000 or so clones, 80% to 90% of them singletons. This CDR3 spans 15 amino acids. V was trimmed by 7 bases and J by 0 bases, leaving 13 bases between them. From germline, CDR1 is LNHDA and CDR2 SQIVND (reference sequence).

The sample consisted of PBMCs, taken after nivolumab (anti-PD-1) treatment. The sequence was obtained from a person aged 35-79 years with oral cavity squamous cell carcinoma. The chain employs TRBV19 and TRBJ1-5; D is possibly TRBD1 (6 bases). CDR3: CASTIGGLSNQPQHF. CDR3 coding DNA: TGTGCCAGTACCATCGGGGGGCTTAGCAATCAGCCCCAGCATTTT.